This entry concerns a single TCR beta chain. This record belongs to a study of T cell changes during pregnancy in multiple sclerosis. Measured with immunoSEQ multiplex PCR; TCRdb has only the in-frame clones, and not every one. The sample has roughly 29,000 clones, less than 90% seen once; the top ten hold 8%. V shed 4 bases and J shed 4 bases, with 13 bases lying between them. Germline lookup yields CDR1 SEHNR and CDR2 FQNEAQ (reference sequence). The CDR3 extends over 14 amino acids. V and J are TRBV7-9 and TRBJ1-2; D perhaps matches TRBD1 (6 bases). This clonotype was obtained from a female donor with multiple sclerosis, enrolled in a pregnancy study. The sample consisted of CD8+ T cells from peripheral blood mononuclear cells, taken before pregnancy. The CDR3: CASSYGQLSYGYTF. For the CDR3, the DNA is TGTGCCAGCAGCTACGGACAGTTGTCCTATGGCTACACCTTC.